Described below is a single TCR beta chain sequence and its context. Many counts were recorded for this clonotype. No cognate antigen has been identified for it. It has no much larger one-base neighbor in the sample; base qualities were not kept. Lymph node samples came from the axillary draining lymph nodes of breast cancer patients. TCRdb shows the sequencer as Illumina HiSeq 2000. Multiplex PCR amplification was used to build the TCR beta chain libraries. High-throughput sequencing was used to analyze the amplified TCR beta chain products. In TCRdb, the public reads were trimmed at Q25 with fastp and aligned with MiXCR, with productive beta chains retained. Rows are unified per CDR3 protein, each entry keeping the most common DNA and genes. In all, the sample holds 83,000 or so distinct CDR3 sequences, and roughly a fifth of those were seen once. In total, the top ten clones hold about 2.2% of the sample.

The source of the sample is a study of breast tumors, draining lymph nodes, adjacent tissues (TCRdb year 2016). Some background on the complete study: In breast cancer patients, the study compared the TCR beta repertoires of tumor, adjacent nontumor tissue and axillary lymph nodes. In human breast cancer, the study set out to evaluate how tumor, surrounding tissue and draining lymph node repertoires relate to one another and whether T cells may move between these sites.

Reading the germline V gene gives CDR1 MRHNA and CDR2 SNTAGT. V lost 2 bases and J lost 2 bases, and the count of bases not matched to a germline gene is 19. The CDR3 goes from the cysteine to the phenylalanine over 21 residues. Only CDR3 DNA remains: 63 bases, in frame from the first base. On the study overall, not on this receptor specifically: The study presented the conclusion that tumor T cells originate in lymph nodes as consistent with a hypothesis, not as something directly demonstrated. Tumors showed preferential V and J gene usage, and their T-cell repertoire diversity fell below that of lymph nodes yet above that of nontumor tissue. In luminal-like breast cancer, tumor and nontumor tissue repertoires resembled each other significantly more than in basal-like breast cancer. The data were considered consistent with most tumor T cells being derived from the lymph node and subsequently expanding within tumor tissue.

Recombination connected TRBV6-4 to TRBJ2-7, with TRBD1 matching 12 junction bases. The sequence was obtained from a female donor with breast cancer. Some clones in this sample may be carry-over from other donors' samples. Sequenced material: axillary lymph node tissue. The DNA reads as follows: TGTGCCAGCAGTGACATTCGGCCCCCTGACCGGGACAGGGGGCGGACCTACGAGCAGTACTTC. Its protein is CASSDIRPPDRDRGRTYEQYF.